This T cell receptor beta chain was observed in a study of shared clonotypes between healthy human individuals. The overall study: Those who served as donors were a couple of women and three men between the ages of 18 and 49. The study's findings and limits: An anticipated effect of sequencing depth on clonotype sharing among donors was recognized.

The table came from immunoSEQ multiplex PCR; TCRdb's copy has only in-frame clones and leaves some out. The profile covers fewer than 600,000 clones, with roughly 72% appearing a single time and about 12% taken by the ten largest. A remark on this clone: Its target is not known.

Donation came from healthy HIV-negative adults that had no recent acute infections or vaccinations. Only Caucasian adults living in Nashville, Tennessee served as donors. The TCR sequence derives from a woman aged 40 to 49 in good health. Some clones in this sample may be carry-over from other donors' samples. Sample: PBMCs.

The DNA for the CDR3 is TGTGCCAGCAGCGCCCTCGCGGGAGCCTTCGATGAGCAGTTCTTC. Its protein is CASSALAGAFDEQFF. This rearrangement joins TRBV7-3 to TRBJ2-1; 7 nucleotides align to TRBD2. Germline CDR1 is SGHTA and CDR2 is FQGTGA. J was trimmed by 8 bases and V by 5 bases; bases with no gene match: 12. The CDR3 spans 15 residues.